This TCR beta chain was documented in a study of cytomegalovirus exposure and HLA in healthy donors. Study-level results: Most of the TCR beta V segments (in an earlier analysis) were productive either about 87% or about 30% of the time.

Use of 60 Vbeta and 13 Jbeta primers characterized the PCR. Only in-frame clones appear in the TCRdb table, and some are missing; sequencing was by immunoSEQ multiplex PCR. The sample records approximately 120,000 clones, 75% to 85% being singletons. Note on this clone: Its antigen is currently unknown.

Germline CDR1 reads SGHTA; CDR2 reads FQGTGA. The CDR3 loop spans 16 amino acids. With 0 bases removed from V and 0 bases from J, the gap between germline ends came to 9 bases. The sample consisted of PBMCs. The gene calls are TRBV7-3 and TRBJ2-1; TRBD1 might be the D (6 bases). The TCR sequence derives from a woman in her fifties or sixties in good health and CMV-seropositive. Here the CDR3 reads CASSLTVRGSYNEQFF. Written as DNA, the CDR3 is TGTGCCAGCAGCTTAACGGTCAGGGGCTCCTACAATGAGCAGTTCTTC.